Following are 17 T cell receptor beta chains from one sample sequenced in a study of blood T cell repertoires in COVID-19. The repertoire was sequenced with immunoSEQ multiplex PCR; TCRdb's copy has only in-frame clones and lacks some. The table includes about 370,000 clones, around 90% detected once. The source material was peripheral blood. All receptors derive from a man between 18 and 35 years old with active or convalescent COVID-19.

The rearrangement uses TRBV24-1 and TRBJ2-7; no clear D gene. This CDR3 has 15 amino acids. The V end lost 12 bases, the J end lost 3 bases, and 23 bases lay between the germline ends. The V gene's germline CDR1 is KGHDR and CDR2 SFDVKD. The CDR3 sequence: CAPTRVRREYYEQYF. CDR3 DNA sequence: TGTGCCCCAACCCGGGTCCGAAGAGAATACTACGAGCAGTACTTC.

A note on this clone: This sample also contains other DNA sequences that code for the same CDR3. The chain recombines TRBV28 with TRBJ1-4; D perhaps matches TRBD1 (6 bases). The CDR3 covers 15 residues. Germline assignment: CDR1 MDHEN and CDR2 SYDVKM. V lost 3 bases and J lost 0, with 8 bases in between. In DNA form, the CDR3 reads TGTGCCAGCAGTTTGAGACAGGCAACTAATGAAAAACTGTTTTTT. This codes for CASSLRQATNEKLFF.

This chain connects TRBV7-2 to TRBJ1-1; D possibly corresponds to TRBD1 (6 bases). Trimming stripped 4 bases from V and 4 bases from J, with 19 bases between. CDR3 length: 16 residues. Germline CDR1 reads SGHTA; CDR2 reads FQGNSA. For the CDR3, the DNA is TGTGCCAGCAGCTACGCCGGGGTGGGGGCGGCCACTGAAGCTTTCTTT. It translates to CASSYAGVGAATEAFF. Filled out from reference TRBV7-2 and TRBJ1-1, the complete variable domain reads GAGVSQSPSNKVTEKGKDVELRCDPISGHTALYWYRQSLGQGLEFLIYFQGNSAPDKSGLPSDRFSAERTGGSVSTLTIQRTQQEDSAVYLCASSYAGVGAATEAFFGQGTRLTVV.

This clone occurred once. This sequence joins TRBV7-9 and TRBJ2-7; D ambiguous. V gave up 4 bases and J gave up 4 bases, with 14 bases separating them. CDR3 size: 14 residues. Germline CDR1 reads SEHNR; CDR2 reads FQNEAQ (reference sequence). As DNA, the CDR3 is TGTGCCAGCAGCTCCGTCGCCGCTAGTTACGAGCAGTACTTC. It translates to CASSSVAASYEQYF. The full variable domain, completed using reference TRBV7-9 and TRBJ2-7, is DTGVSQNPRHKITKRGQNVTFRCDPISEHNRLYWYRQTLGQGPEFLTYFQNEAQLEKSRLLSDRFSAERPKGSFSTLEIQRTEQGDSAMYLCASSSVAASYEQYFGPGTRLTVT.

The chain employs TRBV4-3 and TRBJ1-5, with a tentative D call TRBD1 (6 bases). V was cut by 1 base and J by 1 base, with 11 bases left in between. Germline CDR1 LGHNA, CDR2 YSLEER. This CDR3 comprises 16 residues. The CDR3 nucleotides read TGCGCCAGCAGCCAAGGGGACATACTGAGCAATCAGCCCCAGCATTTT. Translating gives CASSQGDILSNQPQHF.

The chain couples TRBV12-3 or TRBV12-4 to TRBJ1-5; the D gene is possibly TRBD1 (5 bases). The CDR3 totals 13 residues. V was pared by 2 bases and J by 4 bases, with 6 bases between. The chain's CDR3 is CASSLRGNQPQHF. The CDR3 DNA reads as TGTGCCAGCAGTTTAAGGGGTAATCAGCCCCAGCATTTT.

The chain is built from TRBV27 and TRBJ1-6; D remains unclear. CDR1 and CDR2 (germline): MNHEY, SMNVEV (reference sequence). The CDR3 spans 14 residues. V lost 4 bases and J lost 7, with 11 bases in between. CDR3 in amino acids: CASSSTPWNSPLHF. The CDR3 bases are TGTGCCAGCAGTTCTACCCCATGGAATTCACCCCTCCACTTT.

In DNA form, the CDR3 reads TGTGCCAGTAGTATAGCCAGGAACACCGGGGAGCTGTTTTTT. Amino acids: CASSIARNTGELFF. The V gene is TRBV19, the J gene TRBJ2-2; no clear D. Trimming removed 1 base from V and 1 base from J, with 4 bases in between. In germline, CDR1 is LNHDA, CDR2 SQIVND (reference sequence). This CDR3 has 14 residues.

This clone was observed a single time. The V call is TRBV2, the J call TRBJ1-4; TRBD1 is a possible D gene (5 bases). Trimming stripped 7 bases from V and 3 bases from J, with 12 bases between. CDR1 SNHLY and CDR2 FYNNEI come from the germline V gene. This CDR3 spans 14 amino acids. Written as DNA, the CDR3 is TGTGCCAGCATTGTGGGGCTGTCTAATGAAAAACTGTTTTTT. This gives the protein CASIVGLSNEKLFF.

This chain uses TRBV11-2 with TRBJ1-1, with a possible D match to TRBD1 (5 bases). Trimming pared 1 base from V and 10 bases from J, leaving 10 bases between. CDR1 is SGHAT and CDR2 is FQNNGV in the germline V gene. The CDR3 is 12 amino acids. This chain's CDR3 is CASSLVRVGAFF. The CDR3 coding sequence is TGTGCCAGCAGCTTAGTCAGGGTCGGAGCTTTCTTT.

This clone came up once. J is TRBJ1-3 and V is TRBV5-4; 8 bases are shared with TRBD1. This CDR3 comprises 14 residues. J gave up 1 base and V 9 bases, and 6 bases lay outside the gene matches. Germline lookup yields CDR1 SGHNT and CDR2 YYREEE (reference sequence). CDR3 nucleotides: TGTGCCACACACAGGGGGGGATCTGGAAACACCATATATTTT. Its protein is CATHRGGSGNTIYF.

The chain employs TRBV4-3 and TRBJ2-3, with D uncertain. CDR1 is LGHNA, CDR2 YSLEER, per germline. There are 16 residues in the CDR3. V lost 0 bases and J 0 bases, leaving 10 bases between the germline ends. The CDR3 loop reads CASSQDVGGSTDTQYF. The CDR3 DNA reads as TGCGCCAGCAGCCAAGATGTCGGCGGCAGCACAGATACGCAGTATTTT.

The chain links TRBV28 to TRBJ2-5; 11 positions agree with TRBD1. This CDR3 has 16 amino acids. The V gene end was trimmed by 1 base and the J gene end by 6 bases; junction bases not matched to a gene: 7. Germline V CDR1 and CDR2: MDHEN, SYDVKM. CDR3 sequence reads: CASSLSGTGGVKTQYF. The DNA for the CDR3 is TGTGCCAGCAGTTTATCCGGGACAGGGGGTGTGAAGACCCAGTACTTC.

V and J are TRBV18 and TRBJ1-2; 7 bases are shared with TRBD1. The germline V gene encodes CDR1 KGHSH and CDR2 LQKENI. The CDR3 has 15 residues. V dropped 4 bases and J dropped 0; count of bases not matched to a gene: 5. This chain's CDR3 is CASSQGRGTNYGYTF. The CDR3 DNA reads TGTGCCAGCTCACAGGGCAGGGGGACTAACTATGGCTACACCTTC.

CDR3 nucleotides: TGTGCCAGCAGGCCTGACAGGGACCGTGGCTATGGCTACACCTTC. Its protein product is CASRPDRDRGYGYTF. This chain uses TRBV6-2 or TRBV6-3 with TRBJ1-2; 7 nucleotides agree with TRBD1. CDR3 length: 15 residues. V lost 6 bases, J lost 4 bases, and 11 bases stayed unmatched. Germline V gene sequence: CDR1 MNHEY, CDR2 SVGEGT.

J is TRBJ1-1 and V is TRBV19; no clear D. Trimming took 3 bases from V and 1 from J, leaving 9 bases between them. CDR3 size: 14 residues. Looked up from germline, CDR1 is LNHDA and CDR2 is SQIVND (reference sequence). The CDR3 DNA reads TGTGCCAGTAGTATCGGTACAGAGAACACTGAAGCTTTCTTT. This codes for CASSIGTENTEAFF.

The chain recombines TRBV29-1 with TRBJ1-2; D possibly corresponds to TRBD1 (6 bases). Germline-derived CDR1 and CDR2 are SQVTM and ANQGSEA. V was pared by 6 bases and J by 8 bases, with 25 bases between. This CDR3 spans 15 amino acids. This CDR3 reads CSVAVKGAGARGYTF. The CDR3 DNA sequence: TGCAGCGTAGCCGTAAAGGGAGCGGGGGCTCGCGGCTACACCTTC.